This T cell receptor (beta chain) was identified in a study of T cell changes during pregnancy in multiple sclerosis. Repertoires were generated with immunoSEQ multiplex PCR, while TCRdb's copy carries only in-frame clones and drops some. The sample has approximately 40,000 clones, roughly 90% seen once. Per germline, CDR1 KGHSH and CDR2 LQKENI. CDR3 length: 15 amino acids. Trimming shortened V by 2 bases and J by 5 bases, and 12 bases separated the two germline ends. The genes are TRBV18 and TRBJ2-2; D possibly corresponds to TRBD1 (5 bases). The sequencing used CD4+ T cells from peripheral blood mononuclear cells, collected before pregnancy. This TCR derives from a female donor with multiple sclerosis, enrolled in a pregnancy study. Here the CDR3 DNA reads TGTGCCAGCTCACCAATGACTCAGGGTACCGGGGAGCTGTTTTTT. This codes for CASSPMTQGTGELFF.